The rows below give T cell receptor beta chains drawn from one sample of a study of PD-L1 blockade in urothelial cancer. Sequencing was performed with immunoSEQ multiplex PCR; in TCRdb, only in-frame clones are kept and a portion is missing. The sample lists 90,000 to 130,000 clones, approximately 90% occurring once. The sample in question was PBMCs, obtained around atezolizumab (anti-PD-L1) treatment. The receptors come from a man in his sixties with urothelial cancer. The CDR3 runs from the conserved cysteine through the conserved F or W. A D gene is named only where the DNA matches it firmly. The listing skips clone size in some rows; elsewhere it reads once, few, many or a size class.

cdr3_nt | cdr3_aa | clone_size | j_call | v_call | d_call
TGTGCCTGGAGTGTACGGGAATTAGGTGGCTACACCTTC | CAWSVRELGGYTF | . | TRBJ1-2 | TRBV30 | .
TGTGCCAGCAGTCCACTTCTCGGGACAGGGGGGGATCACTCCTACGAGCAGTACTTC | CASSPLLGTGGDHSYEQYF | . | TRBJ2-7 | TRBV28 | TRBD1
TGTGCCTGGACCGGACAGGGGCAAAACTATGGCTACACCTTC | CAWTGQGQNYGYTF | . | TRBJ1-2 | TRBV30 | TRBD1
TGTGCCAGTAGTCCGCGGATGGGCAGGGGGACGAACACTGAAGCTTTCTTT | CASSPRMGRGTNTEAFF | . | TRBJ1-1 | TRBV19 | TRBD1
TGCGCCAGCAGGCTCGACAGGGGAGGGAACACTGAAGCTTTCTTT | CASRLDRGGNTEAFF | . | TRBJ1-1 | TRBV5-1 | TRBD1
TGCGCCAGCAGCGGGACAGGAGGGACTTTGAATGAGCAGTTCTTC | CASSGTGGTLNEQFF | . | TRBJ2-1 | TRBV5-1 | TRBD1
TGTGCCAGCAGCTACGGCGGGGGTAGCACAGATACGCAGTATTTT | CASSYGGGSTDTQYF | . | TRBJ2-3 | TRBV7-2 | TRBD2
TGTGCCACGAAACCGGGACAGGGGGCGTACGAGCAGTACTTC | CATKPGQGAYEQYF | . | TRBJ2-7 | TRBV10-3 | TRBD1
TGTGCCAGCAGCCCGACAGGGGGCGATACGCAGTATTTT | CASSPTGGDTQYF | . | TRBJ2-3 | TRBV4-2 | TRBD1
TGCGCCAGCAGCCAGGACAGTGGACCCTATGGCTACACCTTC | CASSQDSGPYGYTF | . | TRBJ1-2 | TRBV4-1 | .
TGTGCCACCAGCAGTGCAGACACTTCAAATGAGCAGTTCTTC | CATSSADTSNEQFF | . | TRBJ2-1 | TRBV15 | .
TGCGCCAGCAGCACTCGACAGGGGGAGGGGGAAAAACTGTTTTTT | CASSTRQGEGEKLFF | . | TRBJ1-4 | TRBV5-1 | TRBD1
TGTGCCAGCAGCCGGACCGGGACAGGGGACTATGGCTACACCTTC | CASSRTGTGDYGYTF | . | TRBJ1-2 | TRBV6-5 | TRBD1
TGTGCCTCACACCCCGACAGGGGGCTTGGCTACACCTTC | CASHPDRGLGYTF | . | TRBJ1-2 | TRBV25-1 | TRBD1
TGTGCCAGCAGTGAGGACAGGGTGGGTGGGTGGAGCACAGATACGCAGTATTTT | CASSEDRVGGWSTDTQYF | . | TRBJ2-3 | TRBV2 | TRBD1
TGCGCCAGCAGCCAAGATGGACAGTATGGCTACACCTTC | CASSQDGQYGYTF | . | TRBJ1-2 | TRBV4-3 | .
TGTGCCAGCAGCTTCATGCACCGCGGGGGGCGTTCGGAGTTCTTC | CASSFMHRGGRSEFF | . | TRBJ2-1 | TRBV7-2 | TRBD2
TGTGCCAGCAGCACACGATCCACCACCGGGGAGCTGTTTTTT | CASSTRSTTGELFF | . | TRBJ2-2 | TRBV7-2 | .
TGTGCCAGCAGCTTCGGACAGGTACTGAACACTGAAGCTTTCTTT | CASSFGQVLNTEAFF | . | TRBJ1-1 | TRBV9 | TRBD1
TGTGCCAGCAGCCCGGGACAGGGAGATTTAGGCAATCAGCCCCAGCATTTT | CASSPGQGDLGNQPQHF | . | TRBJ1-5 | TRBV27 | TRBD1
TGTGCCAGTAGGGGGACAGGGGGAGGTCAGCCCCAGCATTTT | CASRGTGGGQPQHF | once | TRBJ1-5 | TRBV19 | TRBD1
TGTGCCAGCAGCGTAATACAGGCGGACACTGAAGCTTTCTTT | CASSVIQADTEAFF | . | TRBJ1-1 | TRBV9 | .
TGTGCCAGCAGCCATAACAGGGGGCCTGGAAACACCATATATTTT | CASSHNRGPGNTIYF | once | TRBJ1-3 | TRBV5-7 | TRBD1
TGCGCCAGCAGCTTAAGGGCGGGATCCTCCTACGAGCAGTACTTC | CASSLRAGSSYEQYF | few | TRBJ2-7 | TRBV5-1 | .
TGTGCCAGGGTTCGGGTCGCCCACTATGGCTACACCTTC | CARVRVAHYGYTF | once | TRBJ1-2 | TRBV19 | .
TGTGCCAGCAGCTTTCTTCTGAGTCGGCAGGGGACGCACGAGCAGTACTTC | CASSFLLSRQGTHEQYF | . | TRBJ2-7 | TRBV7-2 | .
TGTGCCAGCAGCTTCCTAGAAGGCTCCTACAATGAGCAGTTCTTC | CASSFLEGSYNEQFF | . | TRBJ2-1 | TRBV7-9 | .
TGTGCCAGCAAGACTTCCGTAGGCACAGATACGCAGTATTTT | CASKTSVGTDTQYF | . | TRBJ2-3 | TRBV7-9 | .
TGTGCCAGCAGTGGACCTACAGGGGTCGACGAGCAGTACTTC | CASSGPTGVDEQYF | . | TRBJ2-7 | TRBV2 | TRBD1
TGTGCCAGCAGCGTAGCTACCTGGGGGGGCCTAGATGAAAAACTGTTTTTT | CASSVATWGGLDEKLFF | . | TRBJ1-4 | TRBV9 | .
TGCGCCAGCAGCTTGTGGACTGATACGCAGTATTTT | CASSLWTDTQYF | . | TRBJ2-3 | TRBV5-1 | .
TGCGCCAGCAGAGCTGACAGGGGGCTGGGAAAACTGTTTTTT | CASRADRGLGKLFF | . | TRBJ1-4 | TRBV4-1 | TRBD1
TGCAGTGCTAGCGGACAGGAGACCCAGTACTTC | CSASGQETQYF | . | TRBJ2-5 | TRBV20-1 | .
TGTGCCAGCAGCCCGGGACTATTGACCTACAATGAGCAGTTCTTC | CASSPGLLTYNEQFF | . | TRBJ2-1 | TRBV11-2 | TRBD2
TGCGCCAGCAGCTGGGGGACAGGCGGCGGGGAGCTGTTTTTT | CASSWGTGGGELFF | once | TRBJ2-2 | TRBV5-1 | TRBD1
TGTGCCAGCAGTACTAGCGGGCCAGACAATGAGCAGTTCTTC | CASSTSGPDNEQFF | . | TRBJ2-1 | TRBV6-5 | TRBD2
TGTGCCAGCAGCTTAGCGCTGGGACAGGGAGAGACCCAGTACTTC | CASSLALGQGETQYF | . | TRBJ2-5 | TRBV7-6 | TRBD1
TGTGCCTGGAGTGTTAAAGCGGGTACCCACGAGCAGTACTTC | CAWSVKAGTHEQYF | . | TRBJ2-7 | TRBV30 | .
TGTGCCAGCAGCTTAGCAGGGACTAGCACATTCGACGAGTTCTTC | CASSLAGTSTFDEFF | . | TRBJ2-1 | TRBV7-2 | TRBD2
TGTGCCAGCAGCTTAAGCGCGGGTGAGCAGTTCTTC | CASSLSAGEQFF | . | TRBJ2-1 | TRBV7-9 | .
TGTGCCAGCAGTGAGCGGGGGGGTAGCACAGATACGCAGTATTTT | CASSERGGSTDTQYF | . | TRBJ2-3 | TRBV6-4 | TRBD2
TGTGCCAGCAGCTCCCCCGGGACAGGAGGGACTCCTAATGAAAAACTGTTTTTT | CASSSPGTGGTPNEKLFF | once | TRBJ1-4 | TRBV7-9 | TRBD1
TGTGCCAGCAGTTTATCCGGGAATCATCCGGGAAACACCATATATTTT | CASSLSGNHPGNTIYF | . | TRBJ1-3 | TRBV28 | .
TGTGCCAGCAGTTTATACCAGGGAATTGAAGCTTTCTTT | CASSLYQGIEAFF | once | TRBJ1-1 | TRBV27 | .
TGTGCCAGCAGTGATCTAGCTGGAGAGACCCAGTACTTC | CASSDLAGETQYF | . | TRBJ2-5 | TRBV2 | .
TGCGCCAGCAGCCCGGGACAGAAAAACACAGATACGCAGTATTTT | CASSPGQKNTDTQYF | . | TRBJ2-3 | TRBV5-1 | TRBD1
TGTGCCAGCAGCCCGAGTGGACTAGCGGCCACCGGGGAGCTGTTTTTT | CASSPSGLAATGELFF | . | TRBJ2-2 | TRBV9 | TRBD2
TGTGCCAGCAGTTACGGACAGCTCACCTACCTCAATGAGCAGTTCTTC | CASSYGQLTYLNEQFF | . | TRBJ2-1 | TRBV6-6 | .
TGCGCCAGCAGCTTGTCGAGCCAGGGCTACGAGCAGTACTTC | CASSLSSQGYEQYF | . | TRBJ2-7 | TRBV5-1 | .
TGCGCCAGCCGCTCAGATATGAACACTGAAGCTTTCTTT | CASRSDMNTEAFF | . | TRBJ1-1 | TRBV4-3 | .
TGCAGTGCGGAGCCTCAAGAGACCCAGTACTTC | CSAEPQETQYF | . | TRBJ2-5 | TRBV20-1 | .
TGTGCCAGCAGTTACTCAAGGGGAGGCTACACCTTC | CASSYSRGGYTF | . | TRBJ1-2 | TRBV6-6 | .